The 6 T cell receptor beta chains given below trace back to one sample, sequenced in a study of T-cell memory formation after mild COVID-19. TCRdb reanalysed the 5' RACE reads using MiXCR and keeps one entry per CDR3 protein. The sample contains more than 250,000 distinct CDR3 sequences, 16% of which appear only once. The source material was PBMCs or a T cell subset sorted from them (not recorded which). Receptor source: a man in his late teens or twenties who had mild COVID-19 (a few samples of this study predate the infection). Cell type and time point are not known.

This clonotype has only a few counts. The genes are TRBV20-1 and TRBJ2-3, with 9 nucleotides matching TRBD2. Germline V gene sequence: CDR1 DFQATT, CDR2 SNEGSKA (reference sequence). This CDR3 is built from 14 residues. V lost 5 bases to trimming and J lost 5 bases; unmatched junction nucleotides: 8. The CDR3 coding sequence is TGCAGTGCTCCAAGCGGGGGGCTGGGAGATACGCAGTATTTT. It yields the protein CSAPSGGLGDTQYF.

This clonotype was recorded a few times. The chain recombines TRBV5-1 with TRBJ2-7; tentative D call: TRBD2 (5 bases). Trimming removed 2 bases at V and 1 base at J, with 16 bases between. The V gene's germline CDR1 is SGHRS and CDR2 YFSETQ. This CDR3 comprises 16 residues. The CDR3, as DNA: TGCGCCAGCAGCTTAGGTGAGGGTTCAGTTTCCTACGAGCAGTACTTC. Translated: CASSLGEGSVSYEQYF.

V usage is TRBV6-5 and J usage is TRBJ2-2; D unresolved. In germline, CDR1 is MNHEY, CDR2 SVGAGI. The CDR3 is 15 amino acids. Trimming removed 7 bases from V and 2 bases from J, with 14 bases in between. The CDR3 DNA is TGTGCCAGCACCGACTCAGGATTAAACACCGGGGAGCTGTTTTTT. It yields the protein CASTDSGLNTGELFF.

This clonotype was seen only a few times. The gene calls are TRBV7-6 and TRBJ1-2, with D possibly matching TRBD1 (6 bases). Trimming took 4 bases from V and 4 from J, leaving 19 bases between them. Germline CDR1 and CDR2: SGHVS and FNYEAQ. The CDR3 loop spans 16 amino acids. CDR3: CASSSGGPGTTYGYTF. The CDR3, as DNA: TGTGCCAGCAGCTCGGGAGGGCCCGGGACAACCTATGGCTACACCTTC.

In its sample, this clonotype was seen a few times. The chain is built from TRBV28 and TRBJ2-5, with D unclear. Germline lookup yields CDR1 MDHEN and CDR2 SYDVKM. This CDR3 region has 11 residues. V gave up 6 bases and J gave up 6 bases, with 8 bases separating them. CDR3 bases: TGTGCCAGCAGGAGATATCAGACCCAGTACTTC. Its translation is CASRRYQTQYF.

V usage is TRBV5-1 and J usage is TRBJ1-4, with 10 bases aligning to TRBD1. The CDR3 loop spans 14 amino acids. Germline V CDR1 and CDR2: SGHRS, YFSETQ. Trimming at V came to 8 bases and at J to 6 bases, leaving 7 bases not matched to a gene. CDR3 loop: CASTRDRGDEKLFF. CDR3 DNA sequence: TGCGCCAGTACCCGGGACAGGGGTGATGAAAAACTGTTTTTT.